This T cell receptor beta chain was documented in a study of PD-L1 blockade in urothelial cancer. Germline V gene data show CDR1 as SGHRS and CDR2 as YFSETQ. CDR3 length: 14 residues. V was shortened by 3 bases and J by 4 bases, with 12 bases between the two germline ends. Time point reported: peripheral blood 6 weeks after treatment start. Sequenced by immunoSEQ multiplex PCR; TCRdb stores in-frame clones only, minus some. The data contain over 100,000 clones, around 93% of them singletons. The starting material was PBMCs, obtained around atezolizumab (anti-PD-L1) treatment. The receptor was isolated from a man between 60 and 75 years old with urothelial cancer. The V gene is TRBV5-1, the J gene TRBJ2-3; D possibly corresponds to TRBD2 (6 bases). CDR3 loop: CASSWRADADTQYF. DNA for the CDR3: TGCGCCAGCAGCTGGAGGGCCGACGCAGATACGCAGTATTTT.